A single sample gave rise to the 22 T cell receptor beta chains below, sequenced in a study of T cells in women clearing cervical HPV infection. Method: immunoSEQ multiplex PCR; TCRdb's copy keeps in-frame clones and lacks some. This sample's table has about 39,000 clones. The specimen was blood buffy coat. All receptors come from a woman between 18 and 70 years old with a cervical HPV16 infection that either progressed to CIN3+ or cleared (not recorded which).

As to this clone: The CDR3 goes on 3 residues after the read ends, and that part is filled in from the germline J gene. V is TRBV11-2 and J is TRBJ1-1; TRBD1 agrees at 7 bases. There are 14 residues in the CDR3. V lost 7 bases, J lost 1 base, and 6 bases stayed unmatched. Germline V lookup: CDR1 SGHAT, CDR2 FQNNGV. The DNA read from the CDR3 is TGTGCCAGCATCGCCGGGACAGCGAACACTGAA. Translated: CASIAGTANTE. The full CDR3 reads CASIAGTANTEAFF.

The CDR3 is CASKTGGGTDTQYF. CDR3 bases read: TGTGCCAGCAAAACAGGGGGCGGCACAGATACG. The chain is built from TRBV6-2 or TRBV6-3 and TRBJ2-3; 9 positions agree with TRBD1. Read data end 3 residues before the CDR3 end; the end is taken from the germline J gene. Germline V gene sequence: CDR1 MNHEY, CDR2 SVGEGT. The CDR3 consists of 14 residues. V gave up 7 bases and J gave up 1 base; unmatched junction bases: 3.

Of note for this clone: Read data end 3 residues before the CDR3 end; the end is taken from the germline J gene. This rearrangement joins TRBV20-1 to TRBJ2-7; 10 bases are a match to TRBD2. The CDR3 has 15 residues. Losses at the gene ends were 2 bases for V and 1 base for J; bases not matched to a gene: 5. Germline values: CDR1 DFQATT, CDR2 SNEGSKA (reference sequence). CDR3 sequence: CSARPGLARSYEQYF. The DNA read from the CDR3 is TGCAGTGCTAGACCGGGACTAGCGAGGTCCTACGAG.

The CDR3 protein is CSATPRGGKNEKLFF. The CDR3 DNA, read in part, is TGCAGTGCTACCCCCCGGGGGGGGAAAAATGAAAAA. V usage is TRBV20-1 and J usage is TRBJ1-4; weak D call: TRBD1 (5 bases). The read terminates 3 residues before the CDR3 end, so the remaining end is supplied by the germline J gene. Looked up from germline, CDR1 is DFQATT and CDR2 is SNEGSKA (reference sequence). V lost 4 bases, J lost 5 bases, and 17 bases lay in between. The CDR3 has 15 amino acids.

To note about this clone: The read is 3 residues too short to cover the CDR3 end, so that end is filled in from the germline J gene. J is TRBJ1-3 and V is TRBV19; 9 bases align to TRBD1. Germline CDR1 reads LNHDA; CDR2 reads SQIVND (reference sequence). The CDR3 contains 17 residues. V shed 8 bases, J shed 0 bases, and the junction held 11 bases outside the gene matches. The CDR3 DNA, read in part, is TGTGCCAGTGCTAGGGACAGGGTTGCACTCTCTGGAAACACC. Protein product: CASARDRVALSGNT. The whole CDR3 protein is CASARDRVALSGNTIYF.

Regarding this clone: The read comes to an end 3 residues before the CDR3 does, leaving the germline J gene to fill in the end. The V and J genes are TRBV19 and TRBJ1-5; tentative D call: TRBD1 (5 bases). CDR3 length: 15 residues. Trimming pared 4 bases from V and 0 bases from J, leaving 10 bases between. The germline V gene has CDR1 LNHDA and CDR2 SQIVND (reference sequence). CDR3 DNA, as far as it was read: TGTGCCAGTAGTAGCGCAGGGTATAGCAATCAGCCC. Translated: CASSSAGYSNQP. The entire CDR3 sequence reads CASSSAGYSNQPQHF.

A remark on this clone: The read halts 3 residues ahead of the CDR3 end, with the missing end drawn from the germline J gene. The V and J genes are TRBV13 and TRBJ1-5; 7 bases line up with TRBD1. J was trimmed by 0 bases and V by 5 bases; bases with no gene match: 4. The CDR3 contains 15 residues. Germline-derived CDR1 and CDR2 are PRHDT and FYEKMQ (reference sequence). The covered CDR3 bases are TGTGCCAGCAGCAAGGGGACAGATAGCAATCAGCCC. Protein: CASSKGTDSNQP. The entire CDR3 reads CASSKGTDSNQPQHF.

The CDR3 protein is CASSSDREGGYYNEQFF. The sequenced CDR3 bases are TGTGCCAGCAGCTCCGACAGGGAAGGGGGGTACTACAATGAG. The chain links TRBV13 to TRBJ2-1; a weak D match, TRBD1 (7 bases). The missing CDR3 end, 3 residues past where the read stops, is filled in from the germline J gene. Trimming left V 4 bases short and J 3 bases short, with 19 bases between. The CDR3 is 17 residues long. Germline-derived CDR1 and CDR2 are PRHDT and FYEKMQ (reference sequence).

As to this clone: The CDR3 end lies 3 residues beyond the end of the read and is filled in from the germline J gene. This rearrangement joins TRBV12-3 or TRBV12-4 to TRBJ2-5; TRBD1 might be the D (5 bases). This CDR3 is 14 amino acids long. V lost 6 bases and J 4 bases, leaving 15 bases between the germline ends. CDR3 amino acids: CASSHLRRGETQYF. The CDR3 bases that were read are TGTGCCAGCAGCCACCTACGAAGGGGAGAGACC.

As for this clone: The CDR3 end is not reached by the read, which stops 3 residues before it; the germline J gene fills it in. The chain employs TRBV7-6 and TRBJ1-6; tentative D call: TRBD1 (6 bases). The CDR3 covers 13 residues. V lost 5 bases, J lost 6 bases, and 8 bases lay in between. Germline V gene sequence: CDR1 SGHVS, CDR2 FNYEAQ. CDR3 DNA, as far as it was read: TGTGCCAGCAGCCTGGACAGTAATTCACCC. Its translation is CASSLDSNSP. The complete CDR3 sequence is CASSLDSNSPLHF.

Remarks on this clone: The sequenced fragment ends 3 residues before the CDR3 boundary, so the rest is inferred from the germline J gene. This chain links TRBV6-1 with TRBJ1-5; possibly TRBD1 for D (5 bases). V lost 2 bases and J 9 bases, leaving 14 bases between the germline ends. This CDR3 has 14 amino acids. Germline V gene data show CDR1 as MNHNS and CDR2 as SASEGT. The chain's CDR3 is CASSEWAGPLPQHF. Incomplete CDR3 DNA: TGTGCCAGCAGTGAATGGGCAGGGCCGTTGCCC.

A note on this clone: Read coverage stops 3 residues before the CDR3 terminus; the germline J gene supplies the remainder. The V and J genes are TRBV30 and TRBJ2-5; D call uncertain. The V end was cut by 1 base, the J end by 5 bases, with 5 bases between. The V gene's germline CDR1 is GTSNPN and CDR2 SVGIG (reference sequence). The CDR3 has 11 residues. Partial CDR3 DNA: TGTGCCTGGAGTGCCTCGGAGACC. This encodes CAWSASET. The CDR3 in full is CAWSASETQYF.

To note about this clone: The read ends 3 residues early relative to the CDR3; the germline J gene fills the gap. The rearrangement uses TRBV2 and TRBJ1-1; D might be TRBD1 (5 bases). The V and J ends lost 5 bases and 2 bases respectively, with 9 bases between them. This CDR3 region has 13 residues. Germline V gene lookup returns CDR1 SNHLY and CDR2 FYNNEI. CDR3: CASSPGRNTEAFF. The covered CDR3 bases are TGTGCCAGCAGTCCAGGGCGAAACACTGAA. The entire variable domain, with the rest obtained from reference TRBV2 and TRBJ1-1, is as follows: EPEVTQTPSHQVTQMGQEVILRCVPISNHLYFYWYRQILGQKVEFLVSFYNNEISEKSEIFDDQFSVERPDGSNFTLKIRSTKLEDSAMYFCASSPGRNTEAFFGQGTRLTVV.

As regards this clone: The read ends 3 residues early relative to the CDR3; the germline J gene fills the gap. This chain joins TRBV20-1 and TRBJ2-3, with TRBD2 identical over 7 bases. CDR1 and CDR2 from the germline V gene are DFQATT and SNEGSKA (reference sequence). CDR3 size: 14 residues. Trimming removed 7 bases from V and 0 bases from J; junction bases left unmatched: 7. The sequenced CDR3 bases are TGCAGTGGTGTCCTAGCGGCCAGCACAGATACG. As protein: CSGVLAASTDT. The full-length CDR3 reads as CSGVLAASTDTQYF.

As regards this clone: The CDR3 end lies 3 residues beyond the end of the read and is filled in from the germline J gene. The rearrangement links TRBV5-1 to TRBJ1-2; no reliable D call. V lost 0 bases and J 5 bases, leaving 11 bases between the germline ends. The CDR3 is made up of 14 amino acids. Germline V gene lookup returns CDR1 SGHRS and CDR2 YFSETQ. Partial CDR3 DNA: TGCGCCAGCAGCTTGGACCCTGACTCGTATGGC. Its protein is CASSLDPDSYG. The entire CDR3 protein is CASSLDPDSYGYTF.

About this clone itself: Read sequence stops 3 residues before the CDR3 end, and the germline J gene provides the missing end. J is TRBJ1-1 and V is TRBV6-2 or TRBV6-3; a weak D match, TRBD1 (5 bases). This CDR3 has 11 amino acids. CDR1 and CDR2 from the germline V gene are MNHEY and SVGEGT. Trimming removed 6 bases from V and 5 bases from J, with 7 bases in between. This chain's CDR3 is CASRGETEAFF. The sequenced part of the CDR3 DNA is TGTGCCAGCAGAGGGGAGACTGAA.

As for this clone: Sequencing ends 3 residues short of the CDR3 end; the germline J gene provides the rest. This chain connects TRBV20-1 to TRBJ2-3, with D possibly being TRBD2 (6 bases). CDR3 length: 15 amino acids. V lost 3 bases and J lost 2, with 15 bases in between. Germline lookup yields CDR1 DFQATT and CDR2 SNEGSKA (reference sequence). The sequenced part of the CDR3 DNA is TGCAGTGCTAGGCATCTTGGGGGGATCACAGATACG. Translation: CSARHLGGITDT. The complete CDR3 sequence is CSARHLGGITDTQYF.

Notes on this clone: The sequence runs out 3 residues before the end of the CDR3; the remainder is reconstructed from the germline J gene. The chain carries TRBV5-1 and TRBJ2-5; D may be TRBD1 or TRBD2 (6 bases each). This CDR3 region has 16 residues. Germline V CDR1 and CDR2: SGHRS, YFSETQ. Trimming stripped 3 bases from V and 1 base from J, with 16 bases between. CDR3 region: CASSSLRRGSQETQYF. CDR3 DNA (partial): TGCGCCAGCAGCTCCCTACGGAGGGGGAGCCAAGAGACC.

About this clone itself: The read halts 3 residues ahead of the CDR3 end, with the missing end drawn from the germline J gene. This chain uses TRBV2 with TRBJ1-1, with D possibly matching TRBD1 (5 bases). The CDR3 has 13 residues. Germline CDR1 reads SNHLY; CDR2 reads FYNNEI. V lost 6 bases to trimming and J lost 2 bases, with 10 bases between them. The CDR3 sequence is CASRADSNTEAFF. The part of the CDR3 DNA that was read is TGTGCCAGCAGGGCCGACAGTAACACTGAA.

For this clone: The CDR3 goes on 3 residues after the read ends, and that part is filled in from the germline J gene. The chain employs TRBV6-2 or TRBV6-3 and TRBJ1-2; 10 bases are shared with TRBD1. V shed 6 bases and J 0 bases; nucleotides not matched to a gene: 1. The CDR3 consists of 14 residues. Per the germline V gene, CDR1 is MNHEY and CDR2 is SVGEGT. CDR3 protein: CASRGQGTNYGYTF. CDR3 DNA, as far as it was read: TGTGCCAGCAGGGGACAGGGGACTAACTATGGC.

On this clone: The CDR3 end lies 3 residues beyond the end of the read and is filled in from the germline J gene. The chain links TRBV6-1 to TRBJ1-1; 7 bases map to TRBD1. The ends lost 3 bases at V and 6 bases at J; junction bases unmatched: 7. The CDR3 totals 14 residues. Germline V gives CDR1 MNHNS, CDR2 SASEGT. Incomplete CDR3 DNA: TGTGCCAGCAGTGAGACACAGGGGTCCCCTGAA. Amino acids: CASSETQGSPE. Given in full, the CDR3 is CASSETQGSPEAFF.

A note on this clone: The read stops 3 residues short of the end of the CDR3; the missing end is completed from the germline J gene. J is TRBJ2-5 and V is TRBV10-2, with D hard to call. The ends were cut back, 3 bases at V and 1 base at J, with 6 bases in the middle. The germline V gene encodes CDR1 WSHSY and CDR2 SAAADI. This CDR3 comprises 13 residues. The CDR3 loop reads CASSDYSQETQYF. The covered CDR3 bases are TGCGCCAGCAGTGATTACAGCCAAGAGACC.